This TCR beta chain emerged from a study of T cell responses to AZD1222 COVID-19 vaccine. Findings and caveats of the study: Mapped onto spike, vaccine-associated CD4 TCRs spanned it and were dominant at 160-218 and 743-854. Repertoire samples came only from after the peak T cell response. Spike-specific TCR depth and breadth grew after two AZD1222 doses.

Timing groups of about 4 and about 12 weeks for second doses were pooled. About this clone: Its target is not known.

The data were produced by immunoSEQ multiplex PCR, yet TCRdb's version contains in-frame clones alone and is incomplete. The repertoire holds tens of thousands of clones, around 80% seen once, with roughly an eighth in the top ten. V shed 3 bases and J shed 3 bases, with 26 bases lying between them. The CDR3 runs 20 residues. Germline V lookup: CDR1 KGHSH, CDR2 LQKENI. Sequenced here: peripheral blood, sampled 28 days after the second AZD1222 dose. V gene TRBV18 combines with J gene TRBJ1-4; D remains ambiguous. The receptor comes from an adult who received the AZD1222 COVID-19 vaccine. The CDR3 nucleotides read TGTGCCAGCTCACCCATCGGAGAGGCGGGAGCCCTCCCCGCTAATGAAAAACTGTTTTTT. Protein sequence: CASSPIGEAGALPANEKLFF.